Listed below are T cell receptor beta chains from one sample, sequenced in a study of shared clonotypes between healthy human individuals. The protocol was immunoSEQ multiplex PCR, while the TCRdb copy is restricted to in-frame clones and leaves out a portion. Found here are millions of clones, roughly nine tenths of them singletons; the top ten hold 0.11% to 0.15%. Material for sequencing was naive CD4+ T cells sorted from blood. These receptors came from a man younger than 35 in good health. The CDR3 runs from the conserved cysteine through the conserved F or W. A D gene is named only where the DNA matches it firmly. Not all rows give a size; the values are once, few, many and, for expanded clones, a class.

clone_size	d_call	v_call	j_call	cdr3_length	cdr3_nt	cdr3_aa
once	NA	TRBV5-6	TRBJ1-3	18	TGTGCCAGCAGCTCCCTCGCTAGTAAGGTGTTCTCTGGAAACACCATATATTTT	CASSSLASKVFSGNTIYF
once	TRBD1	TRBV11-2	TRBJ2-7	14	TGTGCCAGCAGCGAACAGGGGGCAGGGGAAGGGCAGTACTTC	CASSEQGAGEGQYF
once	NA	TRBV15	TRBJ1-5	12	TGTGCCACCAGCAGAGATAGGCAGCCCCAGCATTTT	CATSRDRQPQHF
NA	NA	TRBV2	TRBJ2-2	14	TGTGCCAGCGGGCAGGGGCCGGGCACCGGGGAGCTGTTTTTT	CASGQGPGTGELFF
NA	NA	TRBV6-4	TRBJ1-2	15	TGTGCCAGCAGTGACCGGTCGGACACTAACTATGGCTACACCTTC	CASSDRSDTNYGYTF
NA	NA	TRBV30	TRBJ1-2	12	TGTGCCTGGAGTGGGCCAGGCTATGGCTACACCTTC	CAWSGPGYGYTF
few	NA	TRBV6-1	TRBJ1-1	14	TGTGCCAGCAGTGAAACACGTTTAAACACTGAAGCTTTCTTT	CASSETRLNTEAFF
NA	TRBD2	TRBV10-2	TRBJ2-7	18	TGCGCCAGCAGTGAGTCCCCTAGCGGGAGGGCCTCCGCGGTTGAGCAGTACTTC	CASSESPSGRASAVEQYF
NA	NA	TRBV5-6	TRBJ2-6	15	TGTGCCAGTACCCTGGGGGTCTCTGGGGCCAACGTCCTGACTTTC	CASTLGVSGANVLTF
NA	TRBD2	TRBV5-1	TRBJ2-1	15	TGCGCCAGCAGCTCAGCGGGACTAGCGGGAGTAGAGCAGTTCTTC	CASSSAGLAGVEQFF
NA	TRBD1	TRBV7-2	TRBJ1-1	16	TGTGCCAGCAGCTTAGGTCCCAACAGGGGTGTCACTGAAGCTTTCTTT	CASSLGPNRGVTEAFF
NA	TRBD2	TRBV28	TRBJ2-2	15	TGTGCCAGCAGTTTACCGGGGGGGAACACCGGGGAGCTGTTTTTT	CASSLPGGNTGELFF
NA	NA	TRBV6-5	TRBJ1-1	15	TGTGCCAGCAGTTACTCGGTTCTGCAGTACACTGAAGCTTTCTTT	CASSYSVLQYTEAFF
NA	TRBD1	TRBV29-1	TRBJ2-4	17	TGCAGCGTACTTAGGCTGACAGGGGACCTAGCCAAAAACATTCAGTACTTC	CSVLRLTGDLAKNIQYF
NA	TRBD1	TRBV19	TRBJ1-3	15	TGTGCCAGTAGTATTCCACGGACAGGGGGAAACACCATATATTTT	CASSIPRTGGNTIYF
NA	NA	TRBV6-5	TRBJ1-1	14	TGTGCCAGCACCACGATCGCCGGGGGGGGTGAAGCTTTCTTT	CASTTIAGGGEAFF
NA	NA	TRBV6-5	TRBJ2-5	13	TGTGCCAGCAGCCGAGGACTTCAAGAGACCCAGTACTTC	CASSRGLQETQYF
NA	TRBD1	TRBV18	TRBJ1-1	14	TGTGCCAGCTCACCGGGGACAGGTCCCGCTGAAGCTTTCTTT	CASSPGTGPAEAFF
NA	TRBD1	TRBV6-5	TRBJ2-1	12	TGTGCCAGCAGCGACAGGGCCGGTGAGCAGTTCTTC	CASSDRAGEQFF
NA	NA	TRBV6-1	TRBJ1-2	13	TGTGCCAGCAGCCCGACAGGAAGGGATGGCTACACCTTC	CASSPTGRDGYTF
NA	NA	TRBV6-1	TRBJ2-6	18	TGTGCCAGCAGTGGGGCCCCAGGGGCTGGTTCTGGGGCCAACGTCCTGACTTTC	CASSGAPGAGSGANVLTF
NA	TRBD2	TRBV7-3	TRBJ2-5	15	TGTGCCAGCAGCTTGGGAACGGGGGGACAAGAGACCCAGTACTTC	CASSLGTGGQETQYF
NA	TRBD1	TRBV6-1	TRBJ2-7	14	TGTGCCAGCAGTTCACGGACAGGGGGCTACGAGCAGTACTTC	CASSSRTGGYEQYF
NA	TRBD1	TRBV9	TRBJ2-7	15	TGTGCCAGCAGCGTAGCGGGACAGGGAGGATCCGAGCAGTACTTC	CASSVAGQGGSEQYF
NA	TRBD2	TRBV11-2	TRBJ2-5	14	TGTGCCAGCAGCTTGGGACTAGCGGGAGAGACCCAGTACTTC	CASSLGLAGETQYF
NA	TRBD1	TRBV28	TRBJ2-3	15	TGTGCCAGCAGTCAAAACAGGGGGCGGACGAATACGCAGTATTTT	CASSQNRGRTNTQYF
NA	NA	TRBV5-6	TRBJ1-1	15	TGTGCCAGCAGCTTGTTATTGGGGGTCGCGACTGAAGCTTTCTTT	CASSLLLGVATEAFF
NA	TRBD1	TRBV10-3	TRBJ1-2	16	TGTGCCATCAGTGAAGGGGGCCAGCTCTTTAACTATGGCTACACCTTC	CAISEGGQLFNYGYTF
NA	NA	TRBV18	TRBJ2-7	14	TGTGCCAGCTCCAAGGGACAATGGGCAGACGAGCAGTACTTC	CASSKGQWADEQYF
NA	TRBD2	TRBV2	TRBJ2-3	16	TGTGCCAGCAGTGAGAAAGCTAGCGGTTACACAGATACGCAGTATTTT	CASSEKASGYTDTQYF
NA	NA	TRBV11-2	TRBJ2-7	14	TGTGCCAGCAGCTCCCACGGGTTAACCTACGAGCAGTACTTC	CASSSHGLTYEQYF
NA	TRBD1	TRBV28	TRBJ2-2	16	TGTGCCAGCAGTCGACGGGACAGGGGCTTCACCGGGGAGCTGTTTTTT	CASSRRDRGFTGELFF
NA	NA	TRBV9	TRBJ2-7	15	TGTGCCAGCAGCGTAGGGGCTAGCTTTTCCTACGAGCAGTACTTC	CASSVGASFSYEQYF
once	NA	TRBV11-2	TRBJ2-7	15	TGTGCCAGCAGCTTTCTTTTTCAAGGAACTTACGAGCAGTACTTC	CASSFLFQGTYEQYF
NA	NA	TRBV7-9	TRBJ1-6	16	TGTGCCAGCAGCTTAGGGGGCTGGCAGGCAAATTCACCCCTCCACTTT	CASSLGGWQANSPLHF
NA	TRBD1	TRBV4-2	TRBJ2-7	16	TGTGCCAGCAGCCAAGATCTGGACAGGGGGCGGTACGAGCAGTACTTC	CASSQDLDRGRYEQYF
NA	TRBD1	TRBV5-4	TRBJ1-2	15	TGTGCCAGCAGCACCGGGGGACAGAGCCCTTATGGCTACACCTTC	CASSTGGQSPYGYTF
NA	TRBD2	TRBV7-2	TRBJ2-1	15	TGTGCCAGCAGCTTGGGGGCGGGAGGCCTAATTGAGCAGTTCTTC	CASSLGAGGLIEQFF
NA	NA	TRBV15	TRBJ1-3	14	TGTGCCACCAGCAGACAGGGTTCTGGAAACACCATATATTTT	CATSRQGSGNTIYF
NA	NA	TRBV27	TRBJ1-1	14	TGTGCCAGCAGTACATGGGACGGTGGCACTGAAGCTTTCTTT	CASSTWDGGTEAFF
few	NA	TRBV16	TRBJ2-5	12	TGTGCCAGCAGCCAATCCCAAGAGACCCAGTACTTC	CASSQSQETQYF
NA	TRBD1	TRBV19	TRBJ1-5	15	TGTGCCAGTAGTACAGGGGGAAATAGCAATCAGCCCCAGCATTTT	CASSTGGNSNQPQHF
once	TRBD1	TRBV7-2	TRBJ2-1	16	TGTGCCAGCAGTCGACAGGGACAAAGCTCCTACAATGAGCAGTTCTTC	CASSRQGQSSYNEQFF
NA	TRBD1	TRBV10-3	TRBJ2-7	14	TGTGCCATCAGTGATGGGGACAGGGGGGATGAGCAGTACTTC	CAISDGDRGDEQYF
NA	NA	TRBV7-2	TRBJ2-1	16	TGTGCCAGCAGCACCTTAGCGCAATTAATCTACAATGAGCAGTTCTTC	CASSTLAQLIYNEQFF
NA	NA	TRBV2	TRBJ2-7	12	TGTGCCAGCAGAGAACAGGGCTACGAGCAGTACTTC	CASREQGYEQYF
NA	NA	TRBV7-2	TRBJ1-2	14	TGTGCCAGCAGCTTAGTTACGGGGGCGGAAGGCTACACCTTC	CASSLVTGAEGYTF
NA	NA	TRBV30	TRBJ2-7	14	TGTGCCTGGAGTTCGAGTGGGACTTACTACGAGCAGTACTTC	CAWSSSGTYYEQYF
NA	NA	TRBV5-6	TRBJ1-3	15	TGTGCCAGCAGCCGAAGGGACTTTTCTGGAAACACCATATATTTT	CASSRRDFSGNTIYF